This TCR beta chain was profiled in a study of regulatory T cells in long-lasting Graves disease. Study overall: To qualify as persistent, Graves' disease required over 5 years of antithyroid drugs with positive TSH receptor antibodies. Broader study findings: Peripheral blood, not thyroid tissue, was the sole material studied. Small numbers of samples may have cut accuracy.

Arm-PCR of CDR3 regions with iRepertoire HTBI primers generated TCR beta libraries. TCRdb re-called the multiplex PCR reads with MiXCR, one entry per CDR3 protein. The sample includes some 370,000 distinct CDR3 sequences, approximately 25% seen only once; the top ten take about 29%. Stated time point: persistent/refractory GD, antithyroid drugs over 5 years with positive TRAb. The authors made the TCR library using RNA they extracted from PBMCs. Germline V lookup: CDR1 KGHSH, CDR2 LQKENI. The CDR3 sequence is 15 residues long. A word on this clonotype: No antigen is known for it. One end of the junction varies from germline; a read error may be responsible.

This chain uses TRBV18 with TRBJ2-5, with TRBD2 identical over 8 bases. The source was peripheral blood mononuclear cells (PBMCs), collected when the disease was refractory, from a patient treated with antithyroid drugs. This clonotype originated in a woman aged 40 to 49 with Graves disease. CDR3 amino acids: CAGSELADPLETQYF. Written as DNA, the CDR3 is TGTGCCGGCTCAGAACTAGCGGACCCTTTGGAGACCCAGTACTTC.